The clone carrying this T cell receptor beta chain was seen at least ten times. Its specificity is unknown. With a J-beta primer mix and a sample-barcoded 5' primer, a second PCR ran about 7 to 11 cycles. TCRdb re-called the 5' RACE reads through MiXCR, storing one row per CDR3 protein. The repertoire includes about 700,000 distinct CDR3 sequences, approximately 30% of them detected once, and over 15% sits in the top ten. The data were taken from a study of blood T cells in healthy people across ages. Study background: Template switching picked up about one barcoded beta molecule for each two T cells. Study-level points and caveats: Long-lived donors had more naive CD4+ cells and higher diversity than aged donors.

This CDR3 spans 15 amino acids. Trimming took 2 bases from V and 6 from J, leaving 15 bases between them. Looked up from germline, CDR1 is WSHSY and CDR2 is SAAADI. The sample consisted of blood. The sequence was collected from a woman aged 80 or older in good health. The rearrangement uses TRBV10-2 and TRBJ2-3; D may be TRBD1 (5 bases). Here the CDR3 reads CASSEPTLGVDTQYF. The CDR3 region has the DNA TGCGCCAGCAGTGAGCCCACCTTAGGGGTCGATACGCAGTATTTT.